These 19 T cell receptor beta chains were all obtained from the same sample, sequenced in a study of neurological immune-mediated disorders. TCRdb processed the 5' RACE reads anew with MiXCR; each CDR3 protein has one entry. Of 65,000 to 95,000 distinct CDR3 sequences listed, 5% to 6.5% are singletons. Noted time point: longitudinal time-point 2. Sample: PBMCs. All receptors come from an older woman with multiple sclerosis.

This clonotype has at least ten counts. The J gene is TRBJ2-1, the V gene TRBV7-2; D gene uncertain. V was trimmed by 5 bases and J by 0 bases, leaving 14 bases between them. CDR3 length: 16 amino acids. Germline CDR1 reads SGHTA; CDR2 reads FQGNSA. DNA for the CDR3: TGTGCCAGCAGCCTCGGACGGATTAGCTCCTACAATGAGCAGTTCTTC. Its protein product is CASSLGRISSYNEQFF. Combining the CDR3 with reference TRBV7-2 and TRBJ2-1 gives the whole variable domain GAGVSQSPSNKVTEKGKDVELRCDPISGHTALYWYRQSLGQGLEFLIYFQGNSAPDKSGLPSDRFSAERTGGSVSTLTIQRTQQEDSAVYLCASSLGRISSYNEQFFGPGTRLTVL.

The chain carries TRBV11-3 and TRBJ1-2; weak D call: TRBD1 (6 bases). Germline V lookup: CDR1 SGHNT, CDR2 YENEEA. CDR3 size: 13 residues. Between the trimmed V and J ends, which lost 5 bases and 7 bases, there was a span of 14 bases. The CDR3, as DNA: TGTGCCAGCAGCCCGAGGGGGGGAAGTGGCTACACCTTC. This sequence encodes CASSPRGGSGYTF.

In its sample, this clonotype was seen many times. The DNA of the CDR3 is TGTGCCAGCAGCTCAAACGGACTAGCGGGTGCTTACGAGCAGTACTTC. Amino acid sequence: CASSSNGLAGAYEQYF. V usage is TRBV7-2 and J usage is TRBJ2-7, with TRBD2 identical over 11 bases. J lost 4 bases, V lost 4 bases, and 9 bases had no gene match. Germline V gene sequence: CDR1 SGHTA, CDR2 FQGNSA. The CDR3 contains 16 residues.

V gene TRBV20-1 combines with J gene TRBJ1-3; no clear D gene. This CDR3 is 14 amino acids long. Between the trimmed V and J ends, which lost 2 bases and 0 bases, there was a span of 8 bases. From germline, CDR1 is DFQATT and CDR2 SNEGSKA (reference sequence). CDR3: CSARTRFSGNTIYF. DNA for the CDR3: TGCAGTGCTAGAACCAGGTTCTCTGGAAACACCATATATTTT.

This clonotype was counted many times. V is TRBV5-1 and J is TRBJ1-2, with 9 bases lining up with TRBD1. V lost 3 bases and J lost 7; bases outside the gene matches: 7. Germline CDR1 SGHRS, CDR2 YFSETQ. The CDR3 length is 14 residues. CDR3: CASSWAGTGSGYTF. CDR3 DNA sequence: TGCGCCAGCAGCTGGGCCGGGACAGGGTCTGGCTACACCTTC.

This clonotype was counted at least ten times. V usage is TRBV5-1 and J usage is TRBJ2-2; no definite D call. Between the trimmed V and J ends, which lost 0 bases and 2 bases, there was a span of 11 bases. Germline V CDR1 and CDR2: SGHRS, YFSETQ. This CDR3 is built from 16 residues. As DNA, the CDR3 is TGCGCCAGCAGCTTGGAATCGTGGGTAAACACCGGGGAGCTGTTTTTT. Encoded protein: CASSLESWVNTGELFF.

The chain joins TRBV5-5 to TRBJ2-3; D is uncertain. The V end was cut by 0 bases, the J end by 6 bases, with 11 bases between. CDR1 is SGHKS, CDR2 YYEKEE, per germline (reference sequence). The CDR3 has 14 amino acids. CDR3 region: CASSLELYMDTQYF. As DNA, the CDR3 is TGTGCCAGCAGCTTGGAACTGTATATGGATACGCAGTATTTT.

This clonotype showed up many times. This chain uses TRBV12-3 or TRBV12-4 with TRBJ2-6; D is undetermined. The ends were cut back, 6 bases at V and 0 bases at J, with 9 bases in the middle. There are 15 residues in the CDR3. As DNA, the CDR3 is TGTGCCAGCAGAACCCATACCTCTGGGGCCAACGTCCTGACTTTC. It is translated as CASRTHTSGANVLTF.

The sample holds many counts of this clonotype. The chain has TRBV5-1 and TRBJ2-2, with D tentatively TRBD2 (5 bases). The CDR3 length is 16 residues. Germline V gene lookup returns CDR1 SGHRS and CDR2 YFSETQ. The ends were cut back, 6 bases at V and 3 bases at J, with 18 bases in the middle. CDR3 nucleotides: TGCGCCAGCACCTCCATGGTTGGACTGGACACCGGGGAGCTGTTTTTT. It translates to CASTSMVGLDTGELFF.

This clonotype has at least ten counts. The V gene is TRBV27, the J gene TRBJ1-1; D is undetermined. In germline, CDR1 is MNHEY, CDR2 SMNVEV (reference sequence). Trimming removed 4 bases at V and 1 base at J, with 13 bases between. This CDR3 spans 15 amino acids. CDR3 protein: CASSWRKQKNTEAFF. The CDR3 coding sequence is TGTGCCAGCAGTTGGAGGAAACAGAAGAACACTGAAGCTTTCTTT.

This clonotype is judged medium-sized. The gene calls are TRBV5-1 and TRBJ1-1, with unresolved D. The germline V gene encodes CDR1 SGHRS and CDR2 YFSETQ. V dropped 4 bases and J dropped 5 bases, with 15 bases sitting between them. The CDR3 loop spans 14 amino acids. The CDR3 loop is CASSPGEGRTEAFF. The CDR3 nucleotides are TGCGCCAGCAGCCCCGGGGAGGGTCGGACTGAAGCTTTCTTT.

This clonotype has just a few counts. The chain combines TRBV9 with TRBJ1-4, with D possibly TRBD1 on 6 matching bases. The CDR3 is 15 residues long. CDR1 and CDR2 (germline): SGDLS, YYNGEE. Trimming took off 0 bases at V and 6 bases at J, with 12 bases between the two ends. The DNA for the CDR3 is TGTGCCAGCAGCGTAGGGACAGAACAGCATGAAAAACTGTTTTTT. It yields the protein CASSVGTEQHEKLFF.

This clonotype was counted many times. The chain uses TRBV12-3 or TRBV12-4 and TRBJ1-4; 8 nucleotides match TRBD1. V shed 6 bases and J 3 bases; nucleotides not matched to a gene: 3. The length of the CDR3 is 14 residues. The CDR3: CASSPTGANEKLFF. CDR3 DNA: TGTGCCAGCAGCCCGACAGGGGCTAATGAAAAACTGTTTTTT.

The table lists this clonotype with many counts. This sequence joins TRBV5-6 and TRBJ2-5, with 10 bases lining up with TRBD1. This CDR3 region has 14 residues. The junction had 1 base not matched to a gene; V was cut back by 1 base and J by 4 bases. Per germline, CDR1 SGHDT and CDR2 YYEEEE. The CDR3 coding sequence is TGTGCCAGCAGCTTGAGACAGGGGGCAGAGACCCAGTACTTC. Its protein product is CASSLRQGAETQYF.

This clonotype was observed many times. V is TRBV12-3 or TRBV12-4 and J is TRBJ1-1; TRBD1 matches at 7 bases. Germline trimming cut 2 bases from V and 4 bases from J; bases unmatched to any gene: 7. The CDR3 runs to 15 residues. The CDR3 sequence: CASSLSAQGGTEAFF. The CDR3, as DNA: TGTGCCAGCAGTTTATCGGCGCAGGGGGGCACTGAAGCTTTCTTT.

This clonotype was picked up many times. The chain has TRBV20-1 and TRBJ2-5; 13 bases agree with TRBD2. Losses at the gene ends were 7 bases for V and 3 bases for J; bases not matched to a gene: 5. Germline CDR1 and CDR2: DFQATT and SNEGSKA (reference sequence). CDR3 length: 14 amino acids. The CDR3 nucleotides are TGCAGTGGGCAACTAGCGGGGGGGAAAGAGACCCAGTACTTC. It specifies CSGQLAGGKETQYF.

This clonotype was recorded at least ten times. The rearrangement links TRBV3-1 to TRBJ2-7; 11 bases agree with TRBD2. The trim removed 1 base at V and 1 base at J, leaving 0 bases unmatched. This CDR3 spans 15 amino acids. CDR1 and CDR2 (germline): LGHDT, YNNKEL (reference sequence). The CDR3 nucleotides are TGTGCCAGCAGCCAAGGACTAGCGGGGTCCTACGAGCAGTACTTC. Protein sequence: CASSQGLAGSYEQYF.

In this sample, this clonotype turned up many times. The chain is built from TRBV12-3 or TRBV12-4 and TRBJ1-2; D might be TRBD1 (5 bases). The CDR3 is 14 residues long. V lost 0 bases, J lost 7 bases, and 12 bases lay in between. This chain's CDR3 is CASSLARETTGYTF. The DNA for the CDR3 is TGTGCCAGCAGTTTAGCCAGGGAAACGACTGGCTACACCTTC.

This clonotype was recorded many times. The CDR3 sequence: CASSYKQLSYEQYF. The CDR3 bases are TGTGCCAGCAGTTATAAACAGCTCTCCTACGAGCAGTACTTC. This chain uses TRBV6-6 with TRBJ2-7; no firm D call. Trimming pared 3 bases from V and 0 bases from J, leaving 9 bases between. The germline V gene encodes CDR1 MNHNY and CDR2 SVGAGI (reference sequence). This CDR3 has 14 residues.